This T cell receptor (beta chain) stems from a study of shared clonotypes between healthy human individuals. Overall study: CD4 naive cells filled three plates per donor, CD4 memory three, CD8 naive two and CD8 memory one.

Here immunoSEQ multiplex PCR was the method, and the copy in TCRdb shows in-frame clones only, minus some. Here the sample spans around 1.4 million clones, 97% to 99% being singletons. This clone was counted once. The target antigen is unknown. CD4+ cells yielded CD45RA+ naive and CD45RA-negative memory subsets. Study-wide points: Sequencing depth was predicted to influence how clonotypes are shared among donors. What naive subsets generally showed was a larger estimated richness than memory subsets showed.

The sequence derives from a man between 25 and 39 years old in good health. Specimen: naive CD4+ T cells sorted from blood. Specified subset: CD45RA+ positively selected.

CDR3 loop: CASQELAGGPGELFF. DNA for the CDR3: TGTGCCAGCCAGGAACTAGCGGGAGGTCCCGGGGAGCTGTTTTTT. The chain carries TRBV18 and TRBJ2-2, with 12 bases lining up with TRBD2. The CDR3 sequence is 15 residues long. Per germline, CDR1 KGHSH and CDR2 LQKENI. After removal of 8 bases from V and 6 bases from J, the junction contained 7 bases not matched to a gene.